These T cell receptor beta chains were read from a single sample in a study of identical twins. Via MiXCR, TCRdb re-called the 5' RACE reads, giving one row per CDR3 protein. In the table there are 450,000 or so distinct CDR3 sequences, 14% of which are singletons. This same sample was also taken into another study, of yellow fever vaccine responses in identical twins.

The sample was CD4+ T cells sorted from blood. Receptors originate from a woman aged 18-29 years in good health. Each CDR3 is given with its conserved first and last residue. The D gene is left open where the match is weak. Only some rows state a clone size, as once, few, many or a class for expanded clones.

j_call: TRBJ2-5
d_call: NA
v_call: TRBV7-2
clone_size: NA
cdr3_aa: CASSLARLQETQYF
cdr3_nt: TGTGCCAGCAGCTTAGCTCGGCTCCAAGAGACCCAGTACTTC

j_call: TRBJ1-4
d_call: NA
v_call: TRBV15
clone_size: few
cdr3_aa: CATSRDLAGNEKLFF
cdr3_nt: TGTGCCACCAGCAGGGATTTGGCAGGGAATGAAAAACTGTTTTTT

j_call: TRBJ2-3
d_call: TRBD2
v_call: TRBV14
clone_size: NA
cdr3_aa: CASSQDLGLAGDTDTQYF
cdr3_nt: TGTGCCAGCAGCCAAGATCTCGGACTAGCGGGAGACACAGATACGCAGTATTTT

j_call: TRBJ2-1
d_call: TRBD2
v_call: TRBV11-1
clone_size: few
cdr3_aa: CATHSGLLGLAGISEQFF
cdr3_nt: TGTGCCACCCACTCGGGGCTACTCGGTCTAGCGGGAATTAGTGAGCAGTTCTTC

j_call: TRBJ2-3
d_call: NA
v_call: TRBV12-3/TRBV12-4
clone_size: NA
cdr3_aa: CASSKGPTGSTDTQYF
cdr3_nt: TGTGCCAGCAGTAAAGGGCCGACAGGTAGCACAGATACGCAGTATTTT

j_call: TRBJ2-7
d_call: NA
v_call: TRBV28
clone_size: NA
cdr3_aa: CASSWRRNEQYF
cdr3_nt: TGTGCCAGCAGTTGGCGGAGGAACGAGCAGTACTTC

j_call: TRBJ2-5
d_call: NA
v_call: TRBV5-4
clone_size: NA
cdr3_aa: CASSLGGGVSSETQYF
cdr3_nt: TGTGCCAGCAGCTTGGGAGGGGGAGTGTCGTCGGAGACCCAGTACTTC

j_call: TRBJ2-1
d_call: NA
v_call: TRBV29-1
clone_size: few
cdr3_aa: CSVDRVPYNEQFF
cdr3_nt: TGCAGCGTTGACAGGGTACCCTACAATGAGCAGTTCTTC

j_call: TRBJ2-7
d_call: TRBD2
v_call: TRBV20-1
clone_size: NA
cdr3_aa: CSASNWLAGYYEQYF
cdr3_nt: TGCAGTGCTAGTAATTGGCTAGCGGGGTACTACGAGCAGTACTTC

j_call: TRBJ2-7
d_call: TRBD1
v_call: TRBV5-1
clone_size: NA
cdr3_aa: CASSLQGGNEQYF
cdr3_nt: TGCGCCAGCAGCTTGCAAGGGGGCAACGAGCAGTACTTC

j_call: TRBJ2-1
d_call: NA
v_call: TRBV7-6
clone_size: many
cdr3_aa: CASSGGTKWDEQFF
cdr3_nt: TGTGCCAGCAGCGGGGGGACCAAATGGGATGAGCAGTTCTTC

j_call: TRBJ2-6
d_call: TRBD1
v_call: TRBV5-6
clone_size: NA
cdr3_aa: CASSLIALTGGQSGANVLTF
cdr3_nt: TGTGCCAGCAGCCTAATCGCCTTAACAGGGGGCCAATCTGGGGCCAACGTCCTGACTTTC

j_call: TRBJ2-3
d_call: TRBD1
v_call: TRBV12-3/TRBV12-4
clone_size: NA
cdr3_aa: CASSFGQVQGDTQYF
cdr3_nt: TGTGCCAGCAGTTTCGGACAGGTCCAAGGGGATACGCAGTATTTT

j_call: TRBJ2-4
d_call: TRBD2
v_call: TRBV3-1
clone_size: few
cdr3_aa: CASSQAGGSGENIQYF
cdr3_nt: TGTGCCAGCAGCCAGGCTGGAGGGAGCGGGGAAAACATTCAGTACTTC

j_call: TRBJ2-7
d_call: NA
v_call: TRBV29-1
clone_size: many
cdr3_aa: CSVEGQATYEQYF
cdr3_nt: TGCAGCGTTGAAGGGCAGGCCACCTACGAGCAGTACTTC

j_call: TRBJ1-1
d_call: NA
v_call: TRBV2
clone_size: NA
cdr3_aa: CASSDGLTGLSEAFF
cdr3_nt: TGTGCCAGCAGTGACGGGTTAACAGGGCTTTCCGAAGCTTTCTTT

j_call: TRBJ2-5
d_call: NA
v_call: TRBV11-2
clone_size: NA
cdr3_aa: CASSPSRAGQETQYF
cdr3_nt: TGTGCCAGCAGCCCAAGTAGGGCAGGACAAGAGACCCAGTACTTC

j_call: TRBJ2-3
d_call: TRBD2
v_call: TRBV7-3
clone_size: NA
cdr3_aa: CASSLSASGPTDTQYF
cdr3_nt: TGTGCCAGCAGCTTAAGTGCTAGCGGGCCCACAGATACGCAGTATTTT

j_call: TRBJ2-7
d_call: TRBD2
v_call: TRBV28
clone_size: NA
cdr3_aa: CASSQVVAGTSNEQYF
cdr3_nt: TGTGCCAGCAGCCAAGTCGTAGCGGGAACAAGCAACGAGCAGTACTTC

j_call: TRBJ2-1
d_call: TRBD1
v_call: TRBV4-1
clone_size: few
cdr3_aa: CASSQVGQGNNEQFF
cdr3_nt: TGCGCCAGCAGCCAAGTCGGACAGGGAAACAATGAGCAGTTCTTC

j_call: TRBJ1-2
d_call: NA
v_call: TRBV5-6
clone_size: few
cdr3_aa: CASSLRAAGSYGYTF
cdr3_nt: TGTGCCAGCAGCCTCCGGGCAGCGGGGAGCTATGGCTACACCTTC

j_call: TRBJ2-1
d_call: NA
v_call: TRBV4-3
clone_size: NA
cdr3_aa: CASSQGQYYNEQFF
cdr3_nt: TGCGCCAGCAGCCAAGGGCAGTACTACAATGAGCAGTTCTTC

j_call: TRBJ2-5
d_call: NA
v_call: TRBV6-5
clone_size: NA
cdr3_aa: CASSFGGQVKRKTQYF
cdr3_nt: TGTGCCAGCAGTTTTGGGGGGCAAGTTAAACGGAAGACCCAGTACTTC

j_call: TRBJ2-1
d_call: NA
v_call: TRBV20-1
clone_size: many
cdr3_aa: CSASDSPTYNEQFF
cdr3_nt: TGCAGTGCTAGCGACAGTCCTACCTACAATGAGCAGTTCTTC

j_call: TRBJ2-3
d_call: TRBD2
v_call: TRBV7-9
clone_size: few
cdr3_aa: CASRGGFSTDTQYF
cdr3_nt: TGTGCCAGCAGGGGGGGGTTTAGCACAGATACGCAGTATTTT

j_call: TRBJ2-7
d_call: TRBD1
v_call: TRBV29-1
clone_size: few
cdr3_aa: CSVVGTGVYEQYF
cdr3_nt: TGCAGCGTTGTCGGGACAGGGGTCTACGAGCAGTACTTC

j_call: TRBJ2-5
d_call: TRBD2
v_call: TRBV18
clone_size: NA
cdr3_aa: CASSFLAGGQETQYF
cdr3_nt: TGTGCCAGCTCCTTTCTAGCGGGAGGCCAAGAGACCCAGTACTTC

j_call: TRBJ2-3
d_call: TRBD2
v_call: TRBV7-6
clone_size: NA
cdr3_aa: CASSSTSGVIMF
cdr3_nt: TGTGCCAGCAGCTCGACTAGCGGAGTGATTATGTTT

j_call: TRBJ1-6
d_call: NA
v_call: TRBV28
clone_size: NA
cdr3_aa: CASSRGDSPLHF
cdr3_nt: TGTGCCAGCAGCCGAGGGGATTCACCCCTCCACTTT

j_call: TRBJ2-1
d_call: TRBD2
v_call: TRBV10-1
clone_size: NA
cdr3_aa: CASSESGSGKAVEQFF
cdr3_nt: TGCGCCAGCAGTGAGTCGGGCAGCGGGAAAGCAGTTGAGCAGTTCTTC

j_call: TRBJ2-5
d_call: TRBD1
v_call: TRBV9
clone_size: NA
cdr3_aa: CASSIDRGLYETQYF
cdr3_nt: TGTGCCAGCAGCATCGACAGGGGGCTATATGAGACCCAGTACTTC

j_call: TRBJ2-1
d_call: NA
v_call: TRBV15
clone_size: NA
cdr3_aa: CATSSGESYNEQFF
cdr3_nt: TGTGCCACCAGCAGCGGGGAATCCTACAATGAGCAGTTCTTC

j_call: TRBJ2-7
d_call: TRBD2
v_call: TRBV7-8
clone_size: NA
cdr3_aa: CASSRGAGLAGTYEQYF
cdr3_nt: TGTGCCAGCAGCCGGGGCGCGGGACTAGCGGGAACCTACGAGCAGTACTTC

j_call: TRBJ1-5
d_call: NA
v_call: TRBV12-3/TRBV12-4
clone_size: few
cdr3_aa: CASSFGKNSNQPQHF
cdr3_nt: TGTGCCAGCAGTTTCGGCAAAAATAGCAATCAGCCCCAGCATTTT

j_call: TRBJ2-3
d_call: NA
v_call: TRBV3-1
clone_size: few
cdr3_aa: CASSQLVVAGRTDTQYF
cdr3_nt: TGTGCCAGCAGCCAACTCGTCGTGGCGGGCCGCACAGATACGCAGTATTTT

j_call: TRBJ2-1
d_call: TRBD2
v_call: TRBV5-5
clone_size: NA
cdr3_aa: CASSLAGLAGDGEQFF
cdr3_nt: TGTGCCAGCAGCTTGGCGGGACTAGCGGGAGATGGTGAGCAGTTCTTC

j_call: TRBJ2-3
d_call: TRBD2
v_call: TRBV7-9
clone_size: NA
cdr3_aa: CASRLAGETDTQYF
cdr3_nt: TGTGCCAGCAGACTAGCGGGAGAGACAGATACGCAGTATTTT

j_call: TRBJ2-5
d_call: TRBD2
v_call: TRBV7-9
clone_size: few
cdr3_aa: CASSPGLAGGGETQYF
cdr3_nt: TGTGCCAGCAGCCCGGGACTAGCGGGAGGAGGGGAGACCCAGTACTTC

j_call: TRBJ2-3
d_call: NA
v_call: TRBV6-1
clone_size: NA
cdr3_aa: CASSDRDPGTDTQYF
cdr3_nt: TGTGCCAGCAGTGACCGGGACCCTGGCACAGATACGCAGTATTTT

j_call: TRBJ2-1
d_call: TRBD2
v_call: TRBV11-2
clone_size: many
cdr3_aa: CASSPGLGTYNEQFF
cdr3_nt: TGTGCCAGCAGCCCCGGACTAGGGACCTACAATGAGCAGTTCTTC

j_call: TRBJ2-4
d_call: TRBD2
v_call: TRBV12-3/TRBV12-4
clone_size: NA
cdr3_aa: CASSPGTSGHGRNIQYF
cdr3_nt: TGTGCCAGCAGCCCCGGGACTAGCGGACATGGGAGAAACATTCAGTACTTC

j_call: TRBJ1-1
d_call: TRBD1
v_call: TRBV28
clone_size: NA
cdr3_aa: CASSSPGQGMGEAFF
cdr3_nt: TGTGCCAGCAGTTCGCCGGGACAGGGGATGGGTGAAGCTTTCTTT

j_call: TRBJ2-1
d_call: NA
v_call: TRBV7-8
clone_size: NA
cdr3_aa: CASSSLAGVSEQFF
cdr3_nt: TGTGCCAGCAGCTCGCTCGCAGGGGTTTCTGAGCAGTTCTTC

j_call: TRBJ2-7
d_call: TRBD1
v_call: TRBV5-1
clone_size: NA
cdr3_aa: CASSQGTGGMYEQYF
cdr3_nt: TGCGCCAGCAGCCAAGGGACAGGGGGAATGTACGAGCAGTACTTC

j_call: TRBJ2-4
d_call: TRBD1
v_call: TRBV28
clone_size: many
cdr3_aa: CASTTIGTGKNIQYF
cdr3_nt: TGTGCCAGCACCACAATAGGGACAGGCAAAAACATTCAGTACTTC

j_call: TRBJ2-2
d_call: NA
v_call: TRBV7-9
clone_size: few
cdr3_aa: CASSLGVIGGNTGELFF
cdr3_nt: TGTGCCAGCAGCTTAGGGGTAATCGGAGGGAACACCGGGGAGCTGTTTTTT

j_call: TRBJ2-2
d_call: NA
v_call: TRBV7-2
clone_size: few
cdr3_aa: CASSFSSSGRELFF
cdr3_nt: TGTGCCAGCAGCTTTTCGAGTTCAGGGAGGGAGCTGTTTTTT

j_call: TRBJ2-7
d_call: NA
v_call: TRBV6-1
clone_size: few
cdr3_aa: CASCTILTPRGEQYF
cdr3_nt: TGTGCCAGCTGTACCATCCTCACCCCGCGAGGAGAGCAGTACTTC

j_call: TRBJ1-1
d_call: NA
v_call: TRBV29-1
clone_size: NA
cdr3_aa: CSVADPQAFF
cdr3_nt: TGCAGCGTTGCCGACCCCCAAGCTTTCTTT

j_call: TRBJ2-1
d_call: NA
v_call: TRBV7-3
clone_size: NA
cdr3_aa: CASSLMAANNEQFF
cdr3_nt: TGTGCCAGCAGCTTAATGGCGGCTAACAATGAGCAGTTCTTC

j_call: TRBJ2-3
d_call: TRBD1
v_call: TRBV18
clone_size: NA
cdr3_aa: CASSPSGTGSTDTQYF
cdr3_nt: TGTGCCAGCTCACCTTCCGGGACAGGGAGCACAGATACGCAGTATTTT